This T cell receptor (beta chain) was sequenced in a study of beta chain features in type 1 diabetes. Across the whole study: Across every sample, about 110 million sorted cells were examined in total.

Expressed TCRB transcripts were sequenced, since all the RNA that had been isolated was reverse transcribed. Produced via immunoSEQ multiplex PCR; TCRdb's table is partial and in-frame only. This sample has more than 300,000 clones, with roughly 12% found just once. Germline CDR1 and CDR2: SGHTA and FQGNSA. There are 16 residues in the CDR3. J was trimmed by 0 bases and V by 3 bases; bases with no gene match: 3. Worth noting for this clone: Its antigen is not known.

Whole-study findings and limits: Insertion counts at VDJ junctions were lower in type 1 diabetes patients, who also showed more deletions there.

By way of CD45RO/CCR7/CD25/CD127/CD95/CD27, the CD4+ regulatory, stem cell-like memory, central memory and naive cells were sorted. This chain uses TRBV7-2 with TRBJ2-3; 10 positions match TRBD2. The sample taken for sequencing was naive CD4+ T cells from blood. This sequence was found in a man aged 18 to 29 in good health. The CDR3 region is CASSFQLAGSTDTQYF. CDR3 DNA: TGTGCCAGCAGCTTCCAACTAGCGGGGAGCACAGATACGCAGTATTTT.